The next 2 T cell receptor beta chains were all read from a single sample in a study of T cells in Graves' hyperthyroidism and ophthalmopathy (dated by TCRdb to the late 2010s). Preparation of the library involved multiplex PCR. TCRdb shows the sequencer as Illumina HiSeq 2000. The TCR beta CDR3 regions were amplified from RNA transcripts. The TCR CDR3 was subjected to a first round of RT-PCR using the HTBI primer set and the Qiagen OneStep RT-PCR kit. The raw public data were reprocessed by TCRdb itself: fastp quality trimming at Q25, MiXCR clonotype calling, in-frame beta chains only. Each record represents a unique CDR3 protein, reported with the most common genes and DNA among its rows. A total of hundreds of thousands of distinct CDR3 sequences appear in this sample, about 20% of them only once. 50% to 75% of the sample goes to the ten largest clones. Specimen: blood. The receptor source for this set is a man younger than 45 with Graves' ophthalmopathy.

This clonotype showed up just a few times. The chain carries TRBV5-1 and TRBJ1-2; D is ambiguous. Germline-derived CDR1 and CDR2 are SGHRS and YFSETQ. This CDR3 is 11 amino acids long. The ends were cut back, 4 bases at V and 5 bases at J, with 6 bases in the middle. CDR3 loop: CASSGKYGYTF. The CDR3 DNA is TGCGCCAGCAGCGGGAAGTATGGCTACACCTTC. Variable domain in full (rest from reference TRBV5-1 and TRBJ1-2): KAGVTQTPRYLIKTRGQQVTLSCSPISGHRSVSWYQQTPGQGLQFLFEYFSETQRNKGNFPGRFSGRQFSNSRSEMNVSTLELGDSALYLCASSGKYGYTFGSGTRLTVV.

This clonotype was observed a handful of times. The chain carries TRBV7-9 and TRBJ2-1; 9 positions agree with TRBD2. CDR3 size: 19 residues. Trimming removed 1 base from V and 0 bases from J; junction bases left unmatched: 10. Germline V gene lookup returns CDR1 SEHNR and CDR2 FQNEAQ (reference sequence). The CDR3 DNA follows: TGTGCCAGCAGCTTAGTAGCGACTAGCGGAAAGAGCTCCTACAATGAGCAGTTCTTC. Protein sequence: CASSLVATSGKSSYNEQFF.